This section outlines one TCR beta chain sequence together with its context. Its matching antigen is unknown. Sequenced by immunoSEQ multiplex PCR; TCRdb stores in-frame clones only, minus some. Here the sample spans approximately 74,000 clones, about 90% being singletons. This specimen belongs to a study of OX40 agonist ivuxolimab in advanced cancers. As for the study in general: Participants, 82.7% male, averaged roughly 60 years of age, ranging from roughly 23 to 90.

Findings and limits, study-wide: Clonal expansion by week 6 occurred in CD4+ and CD8+ blood T cells (at 0.1 to 3.0 mg/kg). It was also the case that some nonresponders had low normalized T-cell clonal expansion.

Trimming removed 3 bases at V and 2 bases at J, with 11 bases between. Germline CDR1 and CDR2: LNHDA and SQIVND (reference sequence). This CDR3 comprises 14 residues. The source was CD4+ or CD8+ T cells sorted from blood, collected in a trial of the OX40 agonist ivuxolimab. This clonotype was sampled from an adult with an advanced solid tumor such as melanoma, head and neck, liver or kidney cancer. V gene TRBV19 combines with J gene TRBJ2-7; D is ambiguous. Here the CDR3 DNA reads TGTGCCAGTAGTATCGAGGCTGGACCCTACGAGCAGTACTTC. As protein: CASSIEAGPYEQYF.